The 20 T cell receptor beta chains in this list originate from one sample, sequenced in a study of blood T cells in healthy people across ages. The authors ran a second PCR of about 7 to 12 cycles using a sample-barcoded 5' primer and a J-beta primer mix. TCRdb processed the 5' RACE reads anew with MiXCR; each CDR3 protein has one entry. The sample has roughly 730,000 distinct CDR3 sequences, about 56% seen once; the top ten hold around a quarter. Specimen: blood. The origin of the receptors is a man in his forties or fifties in good health.

The V and J genes are TRBV5-8 and TRBJ1-5, with 8 bases that match TRBD1. CDR1 SGHTS and CDR2 YDEGEE come from the germline V gene. J gave up 2 bases and V 0 bases, and 7 bases lay outside the gene matches. CDR3 size: 17 residues. In DNA, the CDR3 is TGTGCCAGCAGCTTGGGACAGGGGATGTTGGGCAATCAGCCCCAGCATTTT. Translating it yields CASSLGQGMLGNQPQHF.

This clonotype has just a few counts. This sequence joins TRBV9 and TRBJ2-1; weak D call: TRBD1 (5 bases). V lost 3 bases to trimming and J lost 7 bases, with 8 bases between them. The CDR3 loop spans 12 amino acids. The V gene's germline CDR1 is SGDLS and CDR2 YYNGEE. Written as DNA, the CDR3 is TGTGCCAGCAGCGCCTCAGGGAATGAGCAGTTCTTC. Protein product: CASSASGNEQFF.

The chain couples TRBV28 to TRBJ2-5; possibly TRBD2 for D (5 bases). Matching the DNA end better, TRBJ2-7 makes the J call doubtful. The CDR3 spans 15 residues. Germline values: CDR1 MDHEN, CDR2 SYDVKM. The CDR3 is CASSLEVLGSYEQYF. CDR3 sequence (DNA): TGTGCCAGCAGTTTAGAGGTACTAGGCTCCTACGAGCAGTACTTC.

The table lists this clonotype with a few counts. The genes are TRBV15 and TRBJ1-4; the D gene is possibly TRBD1 (6 bases). V was trimmed by 0 bases and J by 8 bases, leaving 7 bases between them. Germline loops: CDR1 LNHNV, CDR2 YYDKDF (reference sequence). This CDR3 comprises 13 residues. CDR3 nucleotide sequence: TGTGCCACCAGCAGAGATCAGGGGGAAAAACTGTTTTTT. This sequence encodes CATSRDQGEKLFF.

This clonotype was counted many times. CDR3 amino acids: CSAREFYSGGSFTDTQYF. The CDR3 bases are TGCAGTGCTAGGGAGTTTTACAGCGGGGGGTCCTTCACAGATACGCAGTATTTT. The rearrangement joins TRBV20-1 to TRBJ2-3, with 9 bases fitting TRBD2. Germline V lookup: CDR1 DFQATT, CDR2 SNEGSKA (reference sequence). This CDR3 contains 18 residues. V dropped 3 bases and J dropped 2; count of bases not matched to a gene: 15.

This clonotype was counted between two and nine times. The V gene is TRBV27, the J gene TRBJ2-7; D is possibly TRBD2 (7 bases). There are 11 residues in the CDR3. Germline V CDR1 and CDR2: MNHEY, SMNVEV (reference sequence). The V end was cut by 7 bases, the J end by 5 bases, with 9 bases between. In nucleotides, the CDR3 is TGTGCCAGCAAAGGGGGGGACGAGCAGTACTTC. Residues: CASKGGDEQYF.

The gene calls are TRBV5-1 and TRBJ1-1; D unresolved. This CDR3 region has 14 residues. The V gene lost 3 bases and the J gene lost 4 bases, with 13 bases spanning the gap. Germline loops: CDR1 SGHRS, CDR2 YFSETQ. The CDR3 DNA reads as TGCGCCAGCAGCTCCGGGGTGTTTGGCACTGAAGCTTTCTTT. It specifies CASSSGVFGTEAFF.

This clonotype was counted only a few times. The chain uses TRBV20-1 and TRBJ2-4; 8 nucleotides match TRBD1. This CDR3 region has 12 residues. The V and J ends lost 6 bases and 8 bases, in that order; junction bases with no gene match: 6. Germline V gives CDR1 DFQATT, CDR2 SNEGSKA (reference sequence). The CDR3 loop reads CSAGPTGDIQYF. CDR3 sequence (DNA): TGCAGTGCCGGACCGACAGGGGACATTCAGTACTTC.

V is TRBV6-2 or TRBV6-3 and J is TRBJ2-3, with 8 bases identical to TRBD2. The trim removed 2 bases at V and 5 bases at J, leaving 6 bases unmatched. The germline CDR1 and CDR2 sequences are MNHEY and SVGEGT. The CDR3 totals 15 residues. The CDR3 reads CASSYRAGVVDTQYF. The CDR3 nucleotides read TGTGCCAGCAGTTACAGAGCGGGAGTCGTAGATACGCAGTATTTT.

The table lists this clonotype with a few counts. This chain uses TRBV29-1 with TRBJ2-6; D gene uncertain. The CDR3 covers 11 residues. Trimming took off 4 bases at V and 2 bases at J, with 0 bases between the two ends. Germline V CDR1 and CDR2: SQVTM, ANQGSEA. The CDR3 reads CSVAGANVLTF. CDR3 coding DNA: TGCAGCGTTGCTGGGGCCAACGTCCTGACTTTC. Full variable domain (remainder filled in from reference TRBV29-1 and TRBJ2-6): SAVISQKPSRDICQRGTSLTIQCQVDSQVTMMFWYRQQPGQSLTLIATANQGSEATYESGFVIDKFPISRPNLTFSTLTVSNMSPEDSSIYLCSVAGANVLTFGAGSRLTVL.

The chain joins TRBV12-3 or TRBV12-4 to TRBJ2-5; TRBD2 aligns across 15 bases. This CDR3 region has 16 residues. V was pared by 6 bases and J by 5 bases, with 7 bases of the junction left unmatched. In nucleotides, the CDR3 is TGTGCCAGCAGACGGGGACTAGCGGGGGGATGGGAGACCCAGTACTTC. Translating gives CASRRGLAGGWETQYF.

The table lists this clonotype with a few counts. The chain combines TRBV11-1 with TRBJ2-5; 11 bases line up with TRBD2. The CDR3 is 15 amino acids. Germline loops: CDR1 SGHAT, CDR2 FQDESV (reference sequence). V shed 1 base and J 3 bases; nucleotides not matched to a gene: 1. The CDR3 here is CASSLGGLAEETQYF. CDR3 coding DNA: TGTGCCAGCAGCTTAGGGGGACTAGCGGAAGAGACCCAGTACTTC. The whole variable domain, filled in from reference TRBV11-1 and TRBJ2-5, reads EAEVAQSPRYKITEKSQAVAFWCDPISGHATLYWYRQILGQGPELLVQFQDESVVDDSQLPKDRFSAERLKGVDSTLKIQPAELGDSAMYLCASSLGGLAEETQYFGPGTRLLVL.

The chain combines TRBV10-3 with TRBJ2-6, with 12 bases matching TRBD2. The CDR3 sequence is 17 residues long. Germline-derived CDR1 and CDR2 are ENHRY and SYGVKD. After removal of 6 bases from V and 0 bases from J, the junction contained 3 bases not matched to a gene. The CDR3, as DNA: TGTGCCATCAGGTCTAGCGGGAGGGCCTCTGGGGCCAACGTCCTGACTTTC. Translated, it gives CAIRSSGRASGANVLTF.

V usage is TRBV20-1 and J usage is TRBJ2-1; 7 bases fit TRBD2. The CDR3 consists of 14 residues. The germline V gene encodes CDR1 DFQATT and CDR2 SNEGSKA (reference sequence). J gave up 4 bases and V 1 base, and 4 bases lay outside the gene matches. The CDR3 DNA reads TGCAGTGCTAGAGGCCTAGCGGTGTACAATGAGCAGTTCTTC. It yields the protein CSARGLAVYNEQFF.

The chain links TRBV12-3 or TRBV12-4 to TRBJ2-3; the D gene is possibly TRBD1 (7 bases). V was trimmed by 7 bases and J by 14 bases, leaving 19 bases between them. This CDR3 is built from 12 residues. CDR3 in amino acids: CASTPTRGPLYF. The DNA of the CDR3 is TGTGCCAGCACCCCGACTAGGGGGCCGCTGTATTTT.

V gene TRBV5-1 combines with J gene TRBJ2-2; 7 nucleotides line up with TRBD1. Germline CDR1 is SGHRS and CDR2 is YFSETQ. The V and J ends lost 0 bases and 6 bases, in that order; junction bases with no gene match: 8. The length of the CDR3 is 16 residues. The CDR3 here is CASSLVAGGSAGELFF. For the CDR3, the DNA is TGCGCCAGCAGCTTGGTTGCAGGGGGATCGGCCGGGGAGCTGTTTTTT.

This clonotype was picked up a small number of times. The chain carries TRBV27 and TRBJ2-3, with D perhaps matching TRBD2 (5 bases). Trimming took off 5 bases at V and 0 bases at J, with 15 bases between the two ends. The CDR3 consists of 16 residues. Germline loops: CDR1 MNHEY, CDR2 SMNVEV (reference sequence). CDR3 region: CASSPILGLSTDTQYF. In DNA form, the CDR3 reads TGTGCCAGCAGTCCGATATTAGGACTGAGCACAGATACGCAGTATTTT.

The chain couples TRBV3-1 to TRBJ2-6; D perhaps matches TRBD2 (5 bases). The germline CDR1 and CDR2 sequences are LGHDT and YNNKEL (reference sequence). The CDR3 length is 17 residues. The germline V and J ends were trimmed by 3 bases and 0 bases, with 12 bases remaining between them. This chain's CDR3 is CASSQRVGNSGANVLTF. The CDR3 bases are TGTGCCAGCAGCCAGAGGGTAGGAAACTCTGGGGCCAACGTCCTGACTTTC.

This clonotype has more than one count but fewer than ten. This chain joins TRBV9 and TRBJ2-6; D not certain. CDR1 and CDR2 (germline): SGDLS, YYNGEE. V lost 6 bases, J lost 1 base, and 17 bases lay in between. This CDR3 spans 17 amino acids. DNA for the CDR3: TGTGCCAGCACCAGTTACCTGCGCGAATCTGGGGCCAACGTCCTGACTTTC. Its translation is CASTSYLRESGANVLTF.

The rearrangement links TRBV29-1 to TRBJ1-4; 9 bases line up with TRBD1. The V segment lost 6 bases and the J segment 8 bases; nucleotides outside the gene matches: 16. The CDR3 is 16 amino acids. CDR1 and CDR2 (germline): SQVTM, ANQGSEA. CDR3 DNA: TGCAGCGTCAGAGTTTATCCGGGACAGGGTGACGAAAAACTGTTTTTT. This gives the protein CSVRVYPGQGDEKLFF.